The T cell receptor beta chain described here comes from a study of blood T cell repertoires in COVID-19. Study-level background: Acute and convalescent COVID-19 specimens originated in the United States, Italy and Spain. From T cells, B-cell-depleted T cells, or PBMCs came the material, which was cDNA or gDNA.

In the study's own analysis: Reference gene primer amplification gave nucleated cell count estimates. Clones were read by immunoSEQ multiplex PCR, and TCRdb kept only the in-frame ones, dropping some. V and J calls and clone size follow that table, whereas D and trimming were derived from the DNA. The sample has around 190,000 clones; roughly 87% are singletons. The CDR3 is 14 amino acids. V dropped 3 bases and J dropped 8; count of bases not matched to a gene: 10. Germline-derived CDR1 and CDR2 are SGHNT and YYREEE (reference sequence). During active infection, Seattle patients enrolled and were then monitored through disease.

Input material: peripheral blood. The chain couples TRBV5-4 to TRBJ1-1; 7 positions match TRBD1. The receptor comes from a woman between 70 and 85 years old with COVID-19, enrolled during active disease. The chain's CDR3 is CASSSWTGLGEAFF. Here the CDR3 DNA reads TGTGCCAGCAGCTCTTGGACAGGTCTAGGGGAAGCTTTCTTT. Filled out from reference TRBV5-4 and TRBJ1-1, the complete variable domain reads ETGVTQSPTHLIKTRGQQVTLRCSSQSGHNTVSWYQQALGQGPQFIFQYYREEENGRGNFPPRFSGLQFPNYSSELNVNALELDDSALYLCASSSWTGLGEAFFGQGTRLTVV.